These 5 T cell receptor beta chains share one sample of origin, sequenced in a study of regulatory T cells in long-lasting Graves disease (dated by TCRdb to about 2021). Libraries came from multiplex PCR. TCRdb records Illumina HiSeq 4000 as the sequencer. To build TCR beta libraries, CDR3 regions were amplified by Arm-PCR using iRepertoire HTBI primers. TCRdb took the public reads, trimmed them with fastp at Q25, ran MiXCR for clone calling and kept in-frame beta chains. Rows with one shared CDR3 protein collapse into an entry with the most common genes and DNA. Present in this sample are about 400,000 distinct CDR3 sequences, about a fifth of which were seen just once. The ten largest clones capture around 20% of the sample. This specimen's time point label, per the study, means: persistent/refractory GD, antithyroid drugs over 5 years with positive TRAb. RNA was extracted from PBMCs in TRIzol for both TCR sequencing and RNA sequencing.

Specimen: peripheral blood mononuclear cells (PBMCs), collected when the disease was refractory, from a patient treated with antithyroid drugs. The source is a female donor with Graves disease.

As regards this clonotype: This may be a read error: a much more frequent sequence differs by one nucleotide. The V gene is TRBV11-2, the J gene TRBJ1-1, with D tentatively TRBD1 (6 bases). CDR3 length: 13 residues. Germline V CDR1 and CDR2: SGHAT, FQNNGV. The CDR3 bases are TGTGCCTGCAGCTTTCAGGGGATCACTGAAGCTTTCTTT. This translates into CACSFQGITEAFF.

The table lists this clonotype with a few counts. The chain couples TRBV30 to TRBJ2-7, with D possibly TRBD2 on 6 matching bases. This CDR3 region has 12 residues. V was trimmed by 2 bases and J by 7 bases, leaving 12 bases between them. Germline CDR1 GTSNPN, CDR2 SVGIG (reference sequence). The CDR3 coding sequence is TGTGCCTGGAGTCGTCAGGGAGGAGAGCAGTACTTC. Translated: CAWSRQGGEQYF. The full variable domain, rest sourced from reference TRBV30 and TRBJ2-7, is SQTIHQWPATLVQPVGSPLSLECTVEGTSNPNLYWYRQAAGRGLQLLFYSVGIGQISSEVPQNLSASRPQDRQFILSSKKLLLSDSGFYLCAWSRQGGEQYFGPGTRLTVT.

This sequence joins TRBV14 and TRBJ2-3; 7 bases match TRBD1. CDR3 length equals 18 residues. V was pared by 11 bases and J by 0 bases, with 20 bases of the junction left unmatched. Germline-derived CDR1 and CDR2 are SGHDN and FVKESK. The CDR3 loop reads CAPIGKYRGHPSTDTQYF. As DNA, the CDR3 is TGTGCCCCTATCGGCAAGTACAGGGGCCATCCTAGCACAGATACGCAGTATTTT. Drawing the rest from reference TRBV14 and TRBJ2-3, the complete variable domain is EAGVTQFPSHSVIEKGQTVTLRCDPISGHDNLYWYRRVMGKEIKFLLHFVKESKQDESGMPNNRFLAERTGGTYSTLKVQPAELEDSGVYFCAPIGKYRGHPSTDTQYFGPGTRLTVL.

This clonotype was recorded a few times. The CDR3 DNA follows: TGTGCCAGAAAAAAAGGTCCGACCGGGACTAGCGGGATGGAGACCCAGTACTTC. As protein: CARKKGPTGTSGMETQYF. The rearrangement joins TRBV12-3 or TRBV12-4 to TRBJ2-5, with 13 positions matching TRBD2. With V trimmed by 9 bases and J by 5 bases, 18 bases remained unmatched. CDR3 length: 18 amino acids.

This clonotype was seen ten or more times. The rearrangement joins TRBV12-3 or TRBV12-4 to TRBJ1-3; D is possibly TRBD1 (6 bases). The CDR3 runs to 16 residues. Trimming stripped 5 bases from V and 4 bases from J, with 18 bases between. The CDR3 nucleotides read TGTGCCAGCAGTCCAGGGACACTGGTACCCGGAAACACCATATATTTT. This codes for CASSPGTLVPGNTIYF.